This TCR beta chain was found in a study of human T cells and chemical hapten exposure. Across the study: Sensitization used 2% DPC on roughly 2 cm by roughly 2 cm upper inner arm skin. Among samples, TCR yields varied mainly because of small differences in pooled library volume. All through the roughly 25-week study, the scalp of each patient received diphenylcyclopropenone doses weekly. General study findings and limits: Expanded TCRs created a significantly greater count of big CDR3 similarity clusters than controls did.

Germline trimming cut 5 bases from V and 7 bases from J; bases unmatched to any gene: 4. Germline lookup yields CDR1 SGHTA and CDR2 FQGNSA. The CDR3 runs to 12 residues. Time point reported: patch test 1, 2 weeks after DPC sensitization. The sample's treatment: therapeutic diphenylcyclopropenone sensitization with weekly scalp DPC. MiXCR, applied by TCRdb to the RACE reads, yields one record per CDR3 protein. The data show 75,000 to 100,000 distinct CDR3 sequences, with about an eighth seen just once and 2% to 2.5% held by the top ten. In regard to this clonotype: Its antigen is undetermined.

This receptor was identified in a woman in her thirties or forties with alopecia areata. Some clones in this sample may be carry-over from other donors' samples. The sample consisted of whole blood, taken in connection with sensitization to the hapten diphenylcyclopropenone (DPC). The chain couples TRBV7-2 to TRBJ2-7, with 8 bases that match TRBD2. DNA for the CDR3: TGTGCCAGCAGCCTCGTAGCGGGGGAGCAGTACTTC. Amino acid sequence: CASSLVAGEQYF.